Below, 31 T cell receptor beta chains from the same sample are listed, as sequenced in a study of cytomegalovirus exposure and HLA in healthy donors. 13 Jbeta primers and 60 Vbeta primers were used for the PCR. TCRdb's table, derived via immunoSEQ multiplex PCR, lists solely in-frame clones and lacks some. The sample holds hundreds of thousands of clones; about 80% are singletons and the top ten take 2.7%. Specimen: PBMCs. Source of these receptors: a woman aged 55-69 years in good health and CMV-seropositive.

V usage is TRBV6-5 and J usage is TRBJ1-1; D perhaps matches TRBD1 (6 bases). Trimming took 6 bases from V and 3 from J, leaving 11 bases between them. The CDR3 has 13 amino acids. Germline lookup yields CDR1 MNHEY and CDR2 SVGAGI. CDR3 DNA: TGTGCCAGCAGCAGGGGCCGCCACACTGAAGCTTTCTTT. As protein: CASSRGRHTEAFF.

The rearrangement joins TRBV5-5 to TRBJ1-4, with TRBD1 matching 9 bases. Germline CDR1 and CDR2: SGHKS and YYEKEE (reference sequence). CDR3 length: 17 residues. Losses at the gene ends were 3 bases for V and 6 bases for J; bases not matched to a gene: 12. The CDR3 coding sequence is TGTGCCAGCAGCTCCTTCTACGGGACAGGGAAGGATGAAAAACTGTTTTTT. It specifies CASSSFYGTGKDEKLFF.

The chain combines TRBV6-4 with TRBJ2-1, with unresolved D. Per germline, CDR1 MRHNA and CDR2 SNTAGT. The V gene lost 4 bases and the J gene lost 6 bases, with 10 bases spanning the gap. The CDR3 has 13 amino acids. Here the CDR3 DNA reads TGTGCCAGCAGTGTAGTCCTCTTCAATGAGCAGTTCTTC. As protein: CASSVVLFNEQFF.

The chain uses TRBV28 and TRBJ1-1, with D tentatively TRBD1 (5 bases). V lost 2 bases and J 5 bases, leaving 12 bases between the germline ends. Per the germline V gene, CDR1 is MDHEN and CDR2 is SYDVKM. The CDR3 runs to 14 residues. This CDR3 is CASSLGQGYTEAFF. The CDR3 DNA reads TGTGCCAGCAGTTTAGGGCAGGGTTATACTGAAGCTTTCTTT.

This chain links TRBV5-1 with TRBJ1-2; the D is unclear. Germline-derived CDR1 and CDR2 are SGHRS and YFSETQ. V dropped 4 bases and J dropped 8 bases, with 18 bases sitting between them. The CDR3 runs 14 residues. The CDR3 here is CASSLMPDSGGYTF. The CDR3 nucleotides are TGCGCCAGCAGCCTAATGCCTGATTCGGGGGGCTACACCTTC.

The table lists this clone with a few counts. The V and J genes are TRBV5-6 and TRBJ2-1; 8 bases match TRBD2. CDR3 length: 15 residues. Germline V gene sequence: CDR1 SGHDT, CDR2 YYEEEE. V dropped 0 bases and J dropped 14; count of bases not matched to a gene: 13. The CDR3 DNA is TGTGCCAGCAGCTTGGATTTTCTAGCGGGCCAGGTGGAGTTCTTC. It yields the protein CASSLDFLAGQVEFF.

The V gene is TRBV5-1, the J gene TRBJ1-1; no reliable D call. Germline V lookup: CDR1 SGHRS, CDR2 YFSETQ. The CDR3 extends over 13 amino acids. V was clipped by 5 bases and J by 0 bases, with 8 bases between them. In DNA form, the CDR3 reads TGCGCCAGCAGTGAGGTCATGAACACTGAAGCTTTCTTT. Its translation: CASSEVMNTEAFF.

The chain is built from TRBV2 and TRBJ1-2; 7 bases are a match to TRBD1. Germline lookup yields CDR1 SNHLY and CDR2 FYNNEI. Trimming at V came to 7 bases and at J to 2 bases, leaving 1 base not matched to a gene. The CDR3 consists of 12 residues. CDR3 nucleotides: TGTGCCAGCAAACAGGGGAACTATGGCTACACCTTC. As protein: CASKQGNYGYTF.

The chain recombines TRBV28 with TRBJ1-5; no clear D gene. Per germline, CDR1 MDHEN and CDR2 SYDVKM. The CDR3 runs to 13 residues. V was cut by 7 bases and J by 0 bases, with 7 bases left in between. The CDR3, as DNA: TGTGCCAGCACCCCGTATAGCAATCAGCCCCAGCATTTT. This sequence encodes CASTPYSNQPQHF. Using reference TRBV28 and TRBJ1-5 for the parts outside the CDR3, the full variable domain is DVKVTQSSRYLVKRTGEKVFLECVQDMDHENMFWYRQDPGLGLRLIYFSYDVKMKEKGDIPEGYSVSREKKERFSLILESASTNQTSMYLCASTPYSNQPQHFGDGTRLSIL.

The chain combines TRBV7-8 with TRBJ2-1, with D perhaps matching TRBD2 (6 bases). The CDR3 is made up of 15 amino acids. V lost 5 bases, J lost 4 bases, and 15 bases lay in between. Per germline, CDR1 SGHVS and CDR2 FQNEAQ. The CDR3 reads CASSPRTGAYNEQFF. The CDR3 DNA follows: TGTGCCAGCAGCCCACGGACGGGAGCTTACAATGAGCAGTTCTTC.

In nucleotides, the CDR3 is TGTGCCAGTACCTTCACACGCGGGACAGGGAAGGACTATGGCTACACCTTC. Protein: CASTFTRGTGKDYGYTF. V is TRBV19 and J is TRBJ1-2; 9 nucleotides align to TRBD1. Germline lookup yields CDR1 LNHDA and CDR2 SQIVND (reference sequence). V trimming: 7 bases; J trimming: 3 bases; junction bases outside the gene matches: 15. The CDR3 has 17 amino acids.

This clone has just a few counts. This chain links TRBV30 with TRBJ1-2; no firm D call. Per germline, CDR1 GTSNPN and CDR2 SVGIG (reference sequence). Trimming took off 2 bases at V and 8 bases at J, with 18 bases between the two ends. This CDR3 region has 14 residues. The CDR3 is CAWSLPLVREGYTF. CDR3 nucleotides: TGTGCCTGGAGTCTCCCTTTGGTCCGGGAGGGCTACACCTTC.

This clone was seen a handful of times. The chain links TRBV4-1 to TRBJ2-3, with 7 nucleotides matching TRBD2. The ends lost 4 bases at V and 10 bases at J; junction bases unmatched: 20. The CDR3 sequence is 17 residues long. Germline assignment: CDR1 MGHRA and CDR2 YSYEKL. The CDR3 here is CASSPGVAGYTGVAQYF. DNA of the CDR3: TGCGCCAGCAGCCCCGGGGTAGCGGGCTATACTGGTGTTGCGCAGTATTTT.

This clone was detected once. The chain links TRBV19 to TRBJ1-1; D may be TRBD1 (6 bases). Between the trimmed V and J ends, which lost 5 bases and 4 bases, there was a span of 26 bases. The CDR3 length is 18 residues. Germline values: CDR1 LNHDA, CDR2 SQIVND (reference sequence). The DNA for the CDR3 is TGTGCCAGTAGTCCACAAGGGCGGATCAAAACAGGGAGCACTGAAGCTTTCTTT. Translation gives CASSPQGRIKTGSTEAFF. The full variable domain, with the rest looked up from reference TRBV19 and TRBJ1-1, is DGGITQSPKYLFRKEGQNVTLSCEQNLNHDAMYWYRQDPGQGLRLIYYSQIVNDFQKGDIAEGYSVSREKKESFPLTVTSAQKNPTAFYLCASSPQGRIKTGSTEAFFGQGTRLTVV.

The rearrangement links TRBV5-1 to TRBJ2-3, with a tentative D call TRBD1 (6 bases). Deletions cut 0 bases from V and 6 bases from J, with 17 bases between. Germline CDR1 SGHRS, CDR2 YFSETQ. The CDR3 length is 16 residues. CDR3 DNA: TGCGCCAGCAGCTTGGGGACAGACCACTTCGGGGATACGCAGTATTTT. Protein: CASSLGTDHFGDTQYF.

The CDR3 nucleotides read TGTGCCAGCAGTAGGACAGGGAGCACTGAAGCTTTCTTT. It specifies CASSRTGSTEAFF. The chain joins TRBV7-6 to TRBJ1-1; 8 nucleotides align to TRBD1. CDR1 and CDR2 (germline): SGHVS, FNYEAQ. V gave up 6 bases and J gave up 4 bases; unmatched junction bases: 4. This CDR3 has 13 residues.

This clone was seen only a few times. The genes are TRBV9 and TRBJ2-7; 11 bases line up with TRBD1. The V and J ends lost 5 bases and 10 bases, in that order; junction bases with no gene match: 8. Germline CDR1 and CDR2: SGDLS and YYNGEE. The CDR3 totals 13 residues. The CDR3 DNA reads as TGTGCCAGCAGAGGGACAGGGGGTTTTGAACAGTACTTC. Amino acid sequence: CASRGTGGFEQYF.

The rearrangement uses TRBV5-6 and TRBJ1-1; TRBD1 is a possible D gene (6 bases). The CDR3 runs to 14 residues. Between the trimmed V and J ends, which lost 2 bases and 1 base, there was a span of 9 bases. Germline lookup yields CDR1 SGHDT and CDR2 YYEEEE. CDR3 nucleotide sequence: TGTGCCAGCAGCTTCCTGGGGGCGAACACTGAAGCTTTCTTT. It specifies CASSFLGANTEAFF.

The genes are TRBV27 and TRBJ2-1, with TRBD2 matching 13 bases. There are 15 residues in the CDR3. J lost 5 bases, V lost 5 bases, and 3 bases had no gene match. Looked up from germline, CDR1 is MNHEY and CDR2 is SMNVEV (reference sequence). The CDR3 region is CASSIGTSGDNEQFF. CDR3 in DNA: TGTGCCAGCAGTATCGGGACTAGCGGGGACAATGAGCAGTTCTTC.

The gene calls are TRBV7-8 and TRBJ1-3, with D unresolved. The germline CDR1 and CDR2 sequences are SGHVS and FQNEAQ. The CDR3 length is 16 residues. V lost 5 bases and J 0 bases, leaving 14 bases between the germline ends. CDR3 in amino acids: CASSLLGGNSGNTIYF. The CDR3 DNA is TGTGCCAGCAGCCTCCTCGGCGGGAACTCTGGAAACACCATATATTTT.

The rearrangement uses TRBV14 and TRBJ2-5, with D possibly TRBD2 on 5 matching bases. The J call may be incorrect, as the DNA end agrees better with TRBJ2-7. The CDR3 runs to 14 residues. Germline V CDR1 and CDR2: SGHDN, FVKESK. CDR3 nucleotide sequence: TGTGCCAGCAGCCAAGGGACTTTGAGGTACGAGCAGTACTTC. The encoded protein is CASSQGTLRYEQYF.

This chain joins TRBV5-4 and TRBJ1-1; D not certain. The CDR3 sequence is 12 residues long. Germline lookup yields CDR1 SGHNT and CDR2 YYREEE (reference sequence). V shed 9 bases and J shed 1 base, with 10 bases lying between them. CDR3 in DNA: TGTGCCACCGCCGCGAGGAACACTGAAGCTTTCTTT. Its translation: CATAARNTEAFF.

The chain has TRBV5-1 and TRBJ2-7; D might be TRBD1 (6 bases). V shed 0 bases and J shed 0 bases, with 10 bases lying between them. The CDR3 is made up of 15 amino acids. Germline loops: CDR1 SGHRS, CDR2 YFSETQ. The DNA for the CDR3 is TGCGCCAGCAGCTTGGCACCAGGGGACTCCTACGAGCAGTACTTC. Translated, it gives CASSLAPGDSYEQYF.

A few counts support this clone. The V and J genes are TRBV4-2 and TRBJ1-5; 7 positions match TRBD1. The CDR3 consists of 16 residues. With 1 base clipped from V and 1 base from J, the junction kept 4 bases outside the gene matches. The germline gives CDR1 LGHNA, CDR2 YNFKEQ. The chain's CDR3 is CASSQATGMSNQPQHF. The CDR3 DNA follows: TGTGCCAGCAGCCAAGCGACAGGGATGAGCAATCAGCCCCAGCATTTT.

V gene TRBV9 combines with J gene TRBJ2-5, with TRBD2 identical over 13 bases. V was pared by 0 bases and J by 2 bases, with 4 bases of the junction left unmatched. The CDR3 sequence is 17 residues long. Germline CDR1 SGDLS, CDR2 YYNGEE. The CDR3 sequence is CASSVGTSGGLQETQYF. The CDR3 DNA reads TGTGCCAGCAGCGTAGGGACTAGCGGGGGCTTACAAGAGACCCAGTACTTC.

This rearrangement joins TRBV30 to TRBJ2-1; 8 positions match TRBD2. Germline-derived CDR1 and CDR2 are GTSNPN and SVGIG (reference sequence). Unmatched junction bases numbered 13, after V lost 2 bases and J lost 7 bases. The length of the CDR3 is 16 residues. The CDR3: CAWSTGLGAEENEQFF. The CDR3 DNA reads TGTGCCTGGAGTACGGGACTAGGGGCAGAGGAGAATGAGCAGTTCTTC.

The J gene is TRBJ2-7, the V gene TRBV4-2, with TRBD1 matching 10 bases. Germline loops: CDR1 LGHNA, CDR2 YNFKEQ. This CDR3 is built from 19 residues. After removal of 1 base from V and 0 bases from J, the junction contained 12 bases not matched to a gene. The CDR3 region has the DNA TGTGCCAGCAGCCAAGCCTCGGGACAGGGGACCTATACCTCCTACGAGCAGTACTTC. The encoded protein is CASSQASGQGTYTSYEQYF.

The chain is built from TRBV19 and TRBJ2-3, with TRBD2 matching 14 bases. This CDR3 spans 18 amino acids. Germline-derived CDR1 and CDR2 are LNHDA and SQIVND (reference sequence). Trimming removed 5 bases from V and 6 bases from J; junction bases left unmatched: 13. CDR3 sequence (DNA): TGTGCCAGTAGTCCGACTGGACTAGCGGGAGGAACGCGGGATACGCAGTATTTT. Translating gives CASSPTGLAGGTRDTQYF.

V is TRBV5-1 and J is TRBJ2-7, with a weak D call TRBD1 (5 bases). There are 15 residues in the CDR3. The V gene lost 3 bases and the J gene lost 3 bases, with 16 bases spanning the gap. Germline-derived CDR1 and CDR2 are SGHRS and YFSETQ. In nucleotides, the CDR3 is TGCGCCAGCAGCTGGGGCACAACGGGTGGCTACGAGCAGTACTTC. It encodes CASSWGTTGGYEQYF.

The chain uses TRBV7-6 and TRBJ2-5; D is possibly TRBD2 (6 bases). The V end lost 1 base, the J end lost 5 bases, and 20 bases lay between the germline ends. Germline loops: CDR1 SGHVS, CDR2 FNYEAQ. The CDR3 contains 17 residues. CDR3 sequence reads: CASSLVRGRQGGETQYF. CDR3 bases: TGTGCCAGCAGCTTAGTGCGGGGTCGGCAGGGTGGCGAGACCCAGTACTTC.

The chain employs TRBV5-1 and TRBJ2-7; 13 nucleotides align to TRBD2. Trimming at V came to 0 bases and at J to 2 bases, leaving 2 bases not matched to a gene. This CDR3 comprises 16 residues. The germline V gene encodes CDR1 SGHRS and CDR2 YFSETQ. DNA of the CDR3: TGCGCCAGCAGCTTGGGCACTAGCGGGAGGGCCTACGAGCAGTACTTC. Its protein product is CASSLGTSGRAYEQYF.